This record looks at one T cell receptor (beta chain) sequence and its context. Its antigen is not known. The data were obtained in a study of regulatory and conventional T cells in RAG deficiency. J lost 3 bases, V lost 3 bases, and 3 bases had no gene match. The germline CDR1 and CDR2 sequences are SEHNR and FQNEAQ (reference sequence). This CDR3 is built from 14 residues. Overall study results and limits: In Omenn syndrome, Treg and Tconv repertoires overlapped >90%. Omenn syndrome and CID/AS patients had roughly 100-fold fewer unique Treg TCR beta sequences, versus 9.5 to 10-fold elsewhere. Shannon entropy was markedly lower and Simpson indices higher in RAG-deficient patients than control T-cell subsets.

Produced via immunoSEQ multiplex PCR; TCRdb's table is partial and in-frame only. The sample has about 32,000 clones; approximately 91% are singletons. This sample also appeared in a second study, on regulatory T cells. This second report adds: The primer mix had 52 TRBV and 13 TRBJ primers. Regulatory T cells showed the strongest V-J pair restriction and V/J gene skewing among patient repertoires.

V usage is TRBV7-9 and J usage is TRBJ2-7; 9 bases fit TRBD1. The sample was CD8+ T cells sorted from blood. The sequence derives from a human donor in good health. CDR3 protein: CASSFGTGIYEQYF. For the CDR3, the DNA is TGTGCCAGCAGCTTTGGGACAGGGATCTACGAGCAGTACTTC.